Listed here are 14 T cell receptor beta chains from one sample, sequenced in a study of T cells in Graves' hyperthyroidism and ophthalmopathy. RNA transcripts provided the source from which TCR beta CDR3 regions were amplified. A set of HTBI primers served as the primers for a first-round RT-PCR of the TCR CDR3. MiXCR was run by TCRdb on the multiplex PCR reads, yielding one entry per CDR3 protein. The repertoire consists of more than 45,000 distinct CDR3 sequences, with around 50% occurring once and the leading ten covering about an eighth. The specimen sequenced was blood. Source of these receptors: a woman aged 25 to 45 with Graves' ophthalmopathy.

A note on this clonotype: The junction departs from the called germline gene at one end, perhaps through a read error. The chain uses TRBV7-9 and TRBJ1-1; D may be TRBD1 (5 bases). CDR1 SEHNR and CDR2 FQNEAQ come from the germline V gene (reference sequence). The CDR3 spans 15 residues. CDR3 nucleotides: TGTGCCAGCAGCTCGGCAGGGAAAATCAACACTGAAGTTTTCTTT. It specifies CASSSAGKINTEVFF.

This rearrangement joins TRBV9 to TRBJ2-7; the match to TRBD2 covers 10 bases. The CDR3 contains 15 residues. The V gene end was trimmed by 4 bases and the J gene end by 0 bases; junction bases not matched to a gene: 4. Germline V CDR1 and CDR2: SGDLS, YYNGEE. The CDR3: CASSIAGGRSYEQYF. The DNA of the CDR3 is TGTGCCAGCAGCATAGCGGGAGGACGCTCCTACGAGCAGTACTTC.

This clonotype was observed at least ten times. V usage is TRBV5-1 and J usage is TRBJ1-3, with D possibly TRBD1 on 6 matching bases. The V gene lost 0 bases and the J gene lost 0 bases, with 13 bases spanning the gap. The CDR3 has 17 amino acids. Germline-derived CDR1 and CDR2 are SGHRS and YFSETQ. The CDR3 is CASSLDGTPVSGNTIYF. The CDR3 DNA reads TGCGCCAGCAGCTTGGACGGGACACCCGTCTCTGGAAACACCATATATTTT.

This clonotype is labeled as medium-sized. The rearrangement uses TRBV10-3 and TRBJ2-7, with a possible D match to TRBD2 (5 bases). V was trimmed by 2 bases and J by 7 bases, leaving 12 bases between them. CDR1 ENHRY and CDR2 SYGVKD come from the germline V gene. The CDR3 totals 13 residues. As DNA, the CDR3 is TGTGCCATCAGTGAGGCCGGCGGGCAGGAGCAGTACTTC. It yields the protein CAISEAGGQEQYF.

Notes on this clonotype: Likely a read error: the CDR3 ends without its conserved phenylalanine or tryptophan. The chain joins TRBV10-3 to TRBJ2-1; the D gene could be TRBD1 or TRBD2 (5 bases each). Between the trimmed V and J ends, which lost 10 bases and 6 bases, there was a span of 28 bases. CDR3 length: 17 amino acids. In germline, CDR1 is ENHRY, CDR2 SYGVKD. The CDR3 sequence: CASSQLYPRDGPNEQFY. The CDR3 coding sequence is TGTGCCAGCAGCCAGCTCTACCCCCGGGACGGACCCAATGAGCAGTTCTAC.

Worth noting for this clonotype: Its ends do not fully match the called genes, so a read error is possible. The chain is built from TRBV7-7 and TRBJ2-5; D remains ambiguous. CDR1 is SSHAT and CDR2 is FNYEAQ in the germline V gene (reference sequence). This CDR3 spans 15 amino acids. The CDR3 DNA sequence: TGTGCTAGCAGCTTAACGAGGTCCTACAATGAGACCCAGTACTTC. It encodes CASSLTRSYNETQYF.

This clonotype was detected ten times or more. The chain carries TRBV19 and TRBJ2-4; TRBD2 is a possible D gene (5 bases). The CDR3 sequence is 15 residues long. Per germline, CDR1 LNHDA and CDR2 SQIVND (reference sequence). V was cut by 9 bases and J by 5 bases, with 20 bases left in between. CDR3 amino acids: CASSPEGLSQNIQYF. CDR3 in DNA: TGTGCCAGCTCCCCCGAAGGACTTAGCCAAAACATTCAGTACTTC. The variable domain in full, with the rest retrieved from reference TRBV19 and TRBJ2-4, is DGGITQSPKYLFRKEGQNVTLSCEQNLNHDAMYWYRQDPGQGLRLIYYSQIVNDFQKGDIAEGYSVSREKKESFPLTVTSAQKNPTAFYLCASSPEGLSQNIQYFGAGTRLSVL.

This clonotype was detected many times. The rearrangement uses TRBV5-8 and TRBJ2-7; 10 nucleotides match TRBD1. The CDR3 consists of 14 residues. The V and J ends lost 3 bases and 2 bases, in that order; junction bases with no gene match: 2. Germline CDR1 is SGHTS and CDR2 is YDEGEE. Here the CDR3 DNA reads TGTGCCAGCAGCTCAGGACAGGGGGCCTACGAGCAGTACTTC. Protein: CASSSGQGAYEQYF.

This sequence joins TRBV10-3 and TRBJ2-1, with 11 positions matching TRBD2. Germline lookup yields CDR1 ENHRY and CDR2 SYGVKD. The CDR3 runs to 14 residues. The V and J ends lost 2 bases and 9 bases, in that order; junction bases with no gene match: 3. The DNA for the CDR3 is TGTGCCATCAGTGAGGTAGCGGGAGGGGGTGAGCAGTTCTTC. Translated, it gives CAISEVAGGGEQFF.

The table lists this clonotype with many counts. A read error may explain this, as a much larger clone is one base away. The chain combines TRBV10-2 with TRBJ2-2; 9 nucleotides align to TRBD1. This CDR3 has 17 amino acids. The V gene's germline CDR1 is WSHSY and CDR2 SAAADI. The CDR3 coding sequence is TGCGCCAGCAACCGGGACAGGGAGCTAGCGAACACCGGGGAGCTGTCTTTT. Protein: CASNRDRELANTGELSF.

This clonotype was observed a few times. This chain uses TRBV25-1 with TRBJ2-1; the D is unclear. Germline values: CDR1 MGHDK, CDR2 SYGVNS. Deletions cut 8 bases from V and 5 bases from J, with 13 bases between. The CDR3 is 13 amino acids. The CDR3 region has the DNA TGTGCCAGCTCAACGACCAGAGACAATGAGCAGTTCTTC. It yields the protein CASSTTRDNEQFF.

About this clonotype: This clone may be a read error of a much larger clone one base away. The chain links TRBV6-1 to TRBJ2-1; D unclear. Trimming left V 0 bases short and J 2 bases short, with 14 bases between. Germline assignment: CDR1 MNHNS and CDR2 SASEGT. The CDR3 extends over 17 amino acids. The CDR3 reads CASSEASYSTTYNEQFF. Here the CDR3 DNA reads TGTGCCAGCAGTGAAGCGTCGTACTCTACTACCTACAATGAGCAGTTCTTC.

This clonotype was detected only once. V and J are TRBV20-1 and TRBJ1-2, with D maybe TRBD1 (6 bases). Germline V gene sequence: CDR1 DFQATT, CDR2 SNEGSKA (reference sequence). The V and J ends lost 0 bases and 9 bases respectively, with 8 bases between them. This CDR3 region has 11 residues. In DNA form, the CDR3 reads TGCAGTGCTAGAGAGACAGGCCGCTACACCTTC. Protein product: CSARETGRYTF.

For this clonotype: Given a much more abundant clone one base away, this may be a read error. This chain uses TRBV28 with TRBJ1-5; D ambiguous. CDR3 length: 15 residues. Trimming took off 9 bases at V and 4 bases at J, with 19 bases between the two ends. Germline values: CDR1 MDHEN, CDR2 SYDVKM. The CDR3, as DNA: TGTGCCAGAATAACCCCCGGACGGCAAAATCAGCCCCAGCATTTT. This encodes CARITPGRQNQPQHF.